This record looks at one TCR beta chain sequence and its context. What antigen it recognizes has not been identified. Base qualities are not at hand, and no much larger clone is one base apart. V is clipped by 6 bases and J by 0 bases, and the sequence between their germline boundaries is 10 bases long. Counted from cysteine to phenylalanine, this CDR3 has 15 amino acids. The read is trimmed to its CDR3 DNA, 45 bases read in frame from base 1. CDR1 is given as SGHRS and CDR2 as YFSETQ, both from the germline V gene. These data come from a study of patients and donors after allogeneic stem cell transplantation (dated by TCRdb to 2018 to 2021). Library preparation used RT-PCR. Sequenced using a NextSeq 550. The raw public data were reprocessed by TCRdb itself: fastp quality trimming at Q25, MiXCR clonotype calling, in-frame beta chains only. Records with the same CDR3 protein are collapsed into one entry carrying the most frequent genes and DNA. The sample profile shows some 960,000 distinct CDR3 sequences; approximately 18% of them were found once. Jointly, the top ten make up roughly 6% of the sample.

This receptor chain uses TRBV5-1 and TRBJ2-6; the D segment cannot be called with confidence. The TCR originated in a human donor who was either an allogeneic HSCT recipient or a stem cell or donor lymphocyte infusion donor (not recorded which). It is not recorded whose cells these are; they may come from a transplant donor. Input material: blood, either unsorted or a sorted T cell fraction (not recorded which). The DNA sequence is TGCGCCAGCACCCCTACTGACTCTGGGGCCAACGTCCTGACTTTC. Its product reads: CASTPTDSGANVLTF.